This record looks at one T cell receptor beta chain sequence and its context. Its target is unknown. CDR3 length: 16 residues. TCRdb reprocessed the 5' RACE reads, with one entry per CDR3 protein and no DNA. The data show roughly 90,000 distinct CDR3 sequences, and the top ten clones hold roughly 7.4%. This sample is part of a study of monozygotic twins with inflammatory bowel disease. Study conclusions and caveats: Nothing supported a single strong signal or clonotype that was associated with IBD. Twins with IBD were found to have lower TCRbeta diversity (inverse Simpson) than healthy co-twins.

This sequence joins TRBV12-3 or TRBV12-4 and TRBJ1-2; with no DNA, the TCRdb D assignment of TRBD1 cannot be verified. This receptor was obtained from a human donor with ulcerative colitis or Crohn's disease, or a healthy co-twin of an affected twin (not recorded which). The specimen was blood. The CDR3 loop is CASSGDIKVPPYGYTF.